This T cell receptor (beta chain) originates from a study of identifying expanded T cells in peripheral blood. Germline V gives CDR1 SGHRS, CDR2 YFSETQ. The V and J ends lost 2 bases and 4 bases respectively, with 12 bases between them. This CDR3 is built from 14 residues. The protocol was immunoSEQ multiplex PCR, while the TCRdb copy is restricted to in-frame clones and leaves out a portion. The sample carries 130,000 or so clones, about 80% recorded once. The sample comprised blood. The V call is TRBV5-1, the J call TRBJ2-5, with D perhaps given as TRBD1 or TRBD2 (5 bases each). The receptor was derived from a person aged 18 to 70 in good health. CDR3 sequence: CASSFDGTRETQYF. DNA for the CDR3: TGCGCCAGCAGCTTCGACGGGACGAGAGAGACCCAGTACTTC.